This T cell receptor beta chain was observed in a study of cytomegalovirus exposure and HLA in healthy donors. Vbeta (60) and Jbeta (13) primers were used in the PCR. The method was immunoSEQ multiplex PCR; TCRdb's version includes in-frame clones alone and lacks a portion of them. The data show about 120,000 clones, with 81% seen just once and under 5% held by the top ten. This clone was detected only once. The source material was PBMCs. The TCR was taken from a woman aged 25-40 years in good health and CMV-seronegative.

CDR3 loop: CASSKDRGRTYEQYF. In DNA, the CDR3 is TGTGCCAGCAGCAAAGACAGGGGGCGCACCTACGAGCAGTACTTC. The rearrangement joins TRBV7-8 to TRBJ2-5; 10 positions match TRBD1. The J call may be in error: the DNA end matches TRBJ2-7 better. Germline loops: CDR1 SGHVS, CDR2 FQNEAQ. The CDR3 has 15 residues.